The clone carrying this T cell receptor (beta chain) showed up many times. What it binds is not known. The data stem from a study of blood T cells in healthy people across ages. Study-wide findings and caveats: Greater diversity and more naive CD4+ cells were seen in long-lived donors than in aged donors.

Germline CDR1 and CDR2: SGHTA and FQGNSA. V trimming: 5 bases; J trimming: 5 bases; junction bases outside the gene matches: 7. This CDR3 is 15 amino acids long. Together with a sample-barcoded 5' primer, a J-beta primer mix was included in a second PCR lasting about 7 to 11 cycles. TCRdb redid the calling of the 5' RACE reads with MiXCR, one entry per CDR3 protein. The repertoire has about 1,500,000 distinct CDR3 sequences, 35% to 45% of them found once; the top ten carry 7.9%. The chain uses TRBV7-2 and TRBJ2-3; 10 bases align to TRBD2. The TCR originated in a woman aged 18-35 years in good health. Sequencing was done on a sample of blood. The chain's CDR3 is CASSQSGTSVDTQYF. The CDR3 DNA reads as TGTGCCAGCAGCCAATCCGGGACTAGCGTAGATACGCAGTATTTT.